One T cell receptor (beta chain) is described in this entry. Its cognate antigen is unknown. These data are taken from a study of CD8 T cells in ankylosing spondylitis. The CDR3 loop spans 14 amino acids. V lost 6 bases and J 2 bases, leaving 8 bases between the germline ends. TCRdb re-called the 5' RACE reads through MiXCR, storing one row per CDR3 protein. The sample has some 15,000 distinct CDR3 sequences, 8% to 9% seen once; the top ten hold roughly 36%. Overall study results and limits: With a CD8+ phenotype, disease-linked clones were relatively rare in peripheral blood. Significant enrichment of disease-linked clones was reportedly seen in matched ankylosing spondylitis synovial fluid.

The rearrangement links TRBV12-3 or TRBV12-4 to TRBJ2-6, with D unclear. The origin of this receptor is a male donor with ankylosing spondylitis or in good health (not recorded which). Input material: blood. The CDR3 nucleotides read TGTGCCAGCAGATCGGGTGCTGGGGCCAACGTCCTGACTTTC. It translates to CASRSGAGANVLTF.